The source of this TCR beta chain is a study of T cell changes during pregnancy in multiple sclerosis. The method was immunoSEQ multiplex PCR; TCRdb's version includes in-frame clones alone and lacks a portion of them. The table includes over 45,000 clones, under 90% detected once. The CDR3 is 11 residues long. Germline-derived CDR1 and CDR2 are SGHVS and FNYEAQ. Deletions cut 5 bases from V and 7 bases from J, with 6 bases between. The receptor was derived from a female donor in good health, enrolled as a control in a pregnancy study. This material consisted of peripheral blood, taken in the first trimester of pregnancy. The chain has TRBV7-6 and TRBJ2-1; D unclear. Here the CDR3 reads CASSPGNEQFF. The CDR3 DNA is TGTGCCAGCAGCCCCGGTAATGAGCAGTTCTTC.